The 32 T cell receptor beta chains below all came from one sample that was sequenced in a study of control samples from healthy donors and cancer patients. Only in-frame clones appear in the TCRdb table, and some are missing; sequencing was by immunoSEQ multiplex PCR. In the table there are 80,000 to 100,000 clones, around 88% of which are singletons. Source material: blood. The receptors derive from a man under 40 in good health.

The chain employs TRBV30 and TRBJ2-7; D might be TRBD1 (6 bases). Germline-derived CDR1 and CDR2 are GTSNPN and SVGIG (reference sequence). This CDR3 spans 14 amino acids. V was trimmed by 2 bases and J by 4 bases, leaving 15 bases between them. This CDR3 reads CAWSKGGDSYEQYF. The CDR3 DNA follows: TGTGCCTGGAGTAAAGGGGGAGATTCGTACGAGCAGTACTTC.

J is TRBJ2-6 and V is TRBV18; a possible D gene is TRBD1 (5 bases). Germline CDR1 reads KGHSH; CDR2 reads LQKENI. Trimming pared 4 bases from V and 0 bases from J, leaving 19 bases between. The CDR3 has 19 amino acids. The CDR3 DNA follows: TGTGCCAGCTCACTCTCGACAGAATTCATTAGCTCTGGGGCCAACGTCCTGACTTTC. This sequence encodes CASSLSTEFISSGANVLTF.

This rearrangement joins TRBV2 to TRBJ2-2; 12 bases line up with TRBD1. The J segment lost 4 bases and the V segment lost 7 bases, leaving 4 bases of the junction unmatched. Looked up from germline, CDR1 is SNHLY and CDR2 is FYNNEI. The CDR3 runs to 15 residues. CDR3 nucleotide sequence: TGTGCCAGCACCCCGGGACAGGGGGCCACCGGGGAGCTGTTTTTT. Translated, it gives CASTPGQGATGELFF.

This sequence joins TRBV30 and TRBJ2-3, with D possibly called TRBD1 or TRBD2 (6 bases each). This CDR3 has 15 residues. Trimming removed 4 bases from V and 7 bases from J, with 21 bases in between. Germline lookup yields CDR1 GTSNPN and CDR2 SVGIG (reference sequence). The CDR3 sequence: CAWTKNYGGLNTQYF. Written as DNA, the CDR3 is TGTGCCTGGACGAAAAATTATGGGGGGCTCAATACGCAGTATTTT.

The chain's CDR3 is CATSDFRRRGREQFF. In DNA form, the CDR3 reads TGTGCCACCAGTGATTTCCGACGAAGGGGGCGGGAGCAGTTCTTC. This chain uses TRBV24-1 with TRBJ2-1; TRBD1 matches at 7 bases. CDR1 and CDR2 from the germline V gene are KGHDR and SFDVKD. This CDR3 comprises 15 residues. Trimming removed 1 base from V and 10 bases from J; junction bases left unmatched: 9.

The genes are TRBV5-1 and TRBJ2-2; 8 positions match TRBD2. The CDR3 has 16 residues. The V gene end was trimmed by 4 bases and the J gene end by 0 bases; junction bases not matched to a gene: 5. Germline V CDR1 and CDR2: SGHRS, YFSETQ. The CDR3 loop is CASSPTGGTNTGELFF. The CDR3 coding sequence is TGCGCCAGCAGCCCCACGGGAGGGACGAACACCGGGGAGCTGTTTTTT.

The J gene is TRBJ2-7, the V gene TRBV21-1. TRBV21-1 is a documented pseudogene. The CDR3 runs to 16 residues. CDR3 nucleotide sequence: TGTGCCAGCAGCAGTACCCGACGGATCCCTTCCTACGAGCAGTACTTC. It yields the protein CASSSTRRIPSYEQYF.

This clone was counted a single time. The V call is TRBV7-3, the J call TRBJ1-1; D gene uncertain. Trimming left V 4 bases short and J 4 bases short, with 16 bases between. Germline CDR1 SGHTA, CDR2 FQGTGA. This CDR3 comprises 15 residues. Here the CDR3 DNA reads TGTGCCAGCAGCTCCTCCGGTGGGCCTTTCACTGAAGCTTTCTTT. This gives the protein CASSSSGGPFTEAFF. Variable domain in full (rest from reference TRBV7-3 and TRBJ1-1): GAGVSQTPSNKVTEKGKYVELRCDPISGHTALYWYRQSLGQGPEFLIYFQGTGAADDSGLPNDRFFAVRPEGSVSTLKIQRTERGDSAVYLCASSSSGGPFTEAFFGQGTRLTVV.

The CDR3 nucleotides are TGTGCCAGCAGTTACTCGATTGGGTTTGGGGGTGACGAGCAGTACTTC. It encodes CASSYSIGFGGDEQYF. The genes are TRBV6-6 and TRBJ2-7, with D perhaps assigned TRBD1 or TRBD2 (5 bases each). Germline V CDR1 and CDR2: MNHNY, SVGAGI (reference sequence). The CDR3 contains 16 residues. V was clipped by 0 bases and J by 5 bases, with 17 bases between them.

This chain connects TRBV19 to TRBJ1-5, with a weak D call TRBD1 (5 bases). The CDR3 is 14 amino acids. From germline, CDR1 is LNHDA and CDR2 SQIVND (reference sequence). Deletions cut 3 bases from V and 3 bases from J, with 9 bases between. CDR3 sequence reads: CASSIWGPNQPQHF. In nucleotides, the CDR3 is TGTGCCAGTAGTATCTGGGGCCCCAATCAGCCCCAGCATTTT.

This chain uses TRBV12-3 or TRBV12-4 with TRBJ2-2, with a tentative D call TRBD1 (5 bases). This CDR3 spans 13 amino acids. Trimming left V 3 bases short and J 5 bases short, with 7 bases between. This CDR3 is CASSFPGTGELFF. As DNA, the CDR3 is TGTGCCAGCAGTTTCCCAGGGACCGGGGAGCTGTTTTTT.

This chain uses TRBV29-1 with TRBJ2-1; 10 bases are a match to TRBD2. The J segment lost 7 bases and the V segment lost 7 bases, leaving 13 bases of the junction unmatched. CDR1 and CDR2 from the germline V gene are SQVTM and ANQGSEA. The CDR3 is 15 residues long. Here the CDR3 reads CSGTGASGRTNEQFF. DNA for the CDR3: TGCAGCGGAACCGGGGCTAGCGGGAGAACAAATGAGCAGTTCTTC.

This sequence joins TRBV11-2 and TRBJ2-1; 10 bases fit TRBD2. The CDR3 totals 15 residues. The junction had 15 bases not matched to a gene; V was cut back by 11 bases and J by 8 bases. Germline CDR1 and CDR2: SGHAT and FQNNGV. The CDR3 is CASNRGASGSDEQFF. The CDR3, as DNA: TGTGCCTCGAACAGGGGGGCTAGCGGGAGTGATGAGCAGTTCTTC.

The CDR3 nucleotides read TGTGCCAGCAGCCTTCTAGGCTACGAGCAGTACTTC. Translation: CASSLLGYEQYF. The chain combines TRBV14 with TRBJ2-7; D ambiguous. The V gene's germline CDR1 is SGHDN and CDR2 FVKESK. Deletions cut 4 bases from V and 3 bases from J, with 7 bases between. The CDR3 extends over 12 amino acids.

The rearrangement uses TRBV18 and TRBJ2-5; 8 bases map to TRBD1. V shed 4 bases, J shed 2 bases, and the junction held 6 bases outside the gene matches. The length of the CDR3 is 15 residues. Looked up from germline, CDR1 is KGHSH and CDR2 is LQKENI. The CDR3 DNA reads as TGTGCCAGCTCACTTCTCACAGGGGGTCAAGAGACCCAGTACTTC. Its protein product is CASSLLTGGQETQYF.

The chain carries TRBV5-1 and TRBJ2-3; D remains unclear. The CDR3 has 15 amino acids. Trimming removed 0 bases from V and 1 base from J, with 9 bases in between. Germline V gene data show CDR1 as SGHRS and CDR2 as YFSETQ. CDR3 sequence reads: CASSLVGIGTDTQYF. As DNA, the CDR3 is TGCGCCAGCAGCTTGGTTGGGATTGGCACAGATACGCAGTATTTT.

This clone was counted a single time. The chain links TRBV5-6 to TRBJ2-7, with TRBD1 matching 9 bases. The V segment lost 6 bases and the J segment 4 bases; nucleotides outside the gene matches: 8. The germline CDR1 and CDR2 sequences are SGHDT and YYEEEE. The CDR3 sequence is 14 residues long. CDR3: CASTRTGEPYEQYF. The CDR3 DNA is TGTGCCAGCACCCGGACAGGGGAACCTTACGAGCAGTACTTC.

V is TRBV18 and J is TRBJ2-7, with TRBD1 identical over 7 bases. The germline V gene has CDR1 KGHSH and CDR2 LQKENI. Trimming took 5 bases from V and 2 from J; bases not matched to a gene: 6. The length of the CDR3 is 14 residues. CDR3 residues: CASSTTGSTYEQYF. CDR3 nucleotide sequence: TGTGCCAGCTCAACGACAGGGTCTACCTACGAGCAGTACTTC.

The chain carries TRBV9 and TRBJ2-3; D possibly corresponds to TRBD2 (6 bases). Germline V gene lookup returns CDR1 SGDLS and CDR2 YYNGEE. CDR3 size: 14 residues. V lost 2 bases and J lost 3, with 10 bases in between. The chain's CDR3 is CASSVVGRTDTQYF. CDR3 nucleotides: TGTGCCAGCAGCGTGGTGGGGAGGACAGATACGCAGTATTTT.

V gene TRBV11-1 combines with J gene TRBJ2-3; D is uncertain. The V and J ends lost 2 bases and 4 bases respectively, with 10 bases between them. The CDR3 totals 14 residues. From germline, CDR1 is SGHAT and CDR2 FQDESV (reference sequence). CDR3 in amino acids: CASSLSRFADTQYF. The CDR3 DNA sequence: TGTGCCAGCAGCTTAAGTCGCTTTGCAGATACGCAGTATTTT.

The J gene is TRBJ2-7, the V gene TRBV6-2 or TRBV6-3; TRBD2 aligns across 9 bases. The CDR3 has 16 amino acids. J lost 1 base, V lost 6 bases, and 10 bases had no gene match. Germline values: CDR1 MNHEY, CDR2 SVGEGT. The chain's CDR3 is CASSRHSGSPSYEQYF. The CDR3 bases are TGTGCCAGCAGCCGGCATAGCGGGAGCCCGTCCTACGAGCAGTACTTC.

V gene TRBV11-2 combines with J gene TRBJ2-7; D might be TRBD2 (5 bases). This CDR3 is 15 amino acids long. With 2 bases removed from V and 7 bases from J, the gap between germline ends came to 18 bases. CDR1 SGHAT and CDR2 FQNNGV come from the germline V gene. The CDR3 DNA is TGTGCCAGCAGCTTAAGTTGGGCTAGCCGATCGGAGCAGTACTTC. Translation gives CASSLSWASRSEQYF.

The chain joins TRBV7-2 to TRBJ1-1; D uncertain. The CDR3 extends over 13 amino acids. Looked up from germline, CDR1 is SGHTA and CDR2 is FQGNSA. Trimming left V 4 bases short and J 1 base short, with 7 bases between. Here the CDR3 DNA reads TGTGCCAGCAGCTCGGGCAGGAACACTGAAGCTTTCTTT. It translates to CASSSGRNTEAFF.

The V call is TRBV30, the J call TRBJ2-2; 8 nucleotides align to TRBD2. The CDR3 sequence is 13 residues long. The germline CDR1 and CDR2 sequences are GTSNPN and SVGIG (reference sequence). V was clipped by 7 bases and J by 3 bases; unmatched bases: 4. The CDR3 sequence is CALGLGHTGELFF. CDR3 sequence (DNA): TGTGCCTTGGGACTAGGGCACACCGGGGAGCTGTTTTTT.

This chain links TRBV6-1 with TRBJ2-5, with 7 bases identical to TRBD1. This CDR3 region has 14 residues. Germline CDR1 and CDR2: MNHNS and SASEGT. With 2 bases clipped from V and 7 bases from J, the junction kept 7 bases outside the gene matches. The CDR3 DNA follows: TGTGCCAGCAGTGAAACCCGACAGGGATTGACCCAGTACTTC. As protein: CASSETRQGLTQYF.

The CDR3 loop reads CAWSVNHNEKLFF. DNA for the CDR3: TGTGCCTGGAGTGTAAACCATAATGAAAAACTGTTTTTT. The chain is built from TRBV30 and TRBJ1-4; D gene unclear. V was trimmed by 0 bases and J by 4 bases, leaving 6 bases between them. Germline loops: CDR1 GTSNPN, CDR2 SVGIG (reference sequence). CDR3 size: 13 residues.

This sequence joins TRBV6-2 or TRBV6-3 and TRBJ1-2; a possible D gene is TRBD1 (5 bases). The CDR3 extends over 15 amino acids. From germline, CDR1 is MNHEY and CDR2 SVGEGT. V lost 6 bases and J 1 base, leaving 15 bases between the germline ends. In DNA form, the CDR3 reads TGTGCCAGCAGCTGGGACGGGGGAAGTAACTATGGCTACACCTTC. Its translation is CASSWDGGSNYGYTF.

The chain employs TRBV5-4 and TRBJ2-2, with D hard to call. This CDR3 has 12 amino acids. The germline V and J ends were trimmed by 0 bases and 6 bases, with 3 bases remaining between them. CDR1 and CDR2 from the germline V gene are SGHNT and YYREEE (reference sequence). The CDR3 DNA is TGTGCCAGCAGCTTGGACGCCGGGGAGCTGTTTTTT. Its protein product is CASSLDAGELFF.

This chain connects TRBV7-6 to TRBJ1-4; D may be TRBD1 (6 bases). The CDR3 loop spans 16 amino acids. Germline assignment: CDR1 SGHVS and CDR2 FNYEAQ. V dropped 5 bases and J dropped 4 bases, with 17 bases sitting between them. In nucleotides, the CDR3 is TGTGCCAGCAGCCCGAGAGGAGTCAGGGGTAATGAAAAACTGTTTTTT. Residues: CASSPRGVRGNEKLFF.

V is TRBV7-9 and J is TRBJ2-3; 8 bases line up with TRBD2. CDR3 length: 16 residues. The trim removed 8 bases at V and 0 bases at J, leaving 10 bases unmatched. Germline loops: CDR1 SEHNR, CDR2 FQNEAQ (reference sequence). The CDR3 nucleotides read TGTGCCAGCTCCCCGGGACTAGTGTCTAGCACAGATACGCAGTATTTT. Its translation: CASSPGLVSSTDTQYF.

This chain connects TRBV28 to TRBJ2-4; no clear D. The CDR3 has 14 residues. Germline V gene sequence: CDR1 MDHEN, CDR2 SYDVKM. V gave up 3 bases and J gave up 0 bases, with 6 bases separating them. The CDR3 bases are TGTGCCAGCAGTTTCGCGAAAGCCAAAAACATTCAGTACTTC. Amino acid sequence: CASSFAKAKNIQYF. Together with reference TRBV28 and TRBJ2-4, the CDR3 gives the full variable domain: DVKVTQSSRYLVKRTGEKVFLECVQDMDHENMFWYRQDPGLGLRLIYFSYDVKMKEKGDIPEGYSVSREKKERFSLILESASTNQTSMYLCASSFAKAKNIQYFGAGTRLSVL.

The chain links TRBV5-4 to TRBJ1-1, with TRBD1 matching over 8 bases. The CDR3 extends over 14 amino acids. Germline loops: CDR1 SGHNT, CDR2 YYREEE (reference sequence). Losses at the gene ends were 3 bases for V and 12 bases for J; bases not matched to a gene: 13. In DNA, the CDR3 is TGTGCCAGCAGCTCTCAAACAGGGGGACAGTTGCCTTTCTTT. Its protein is CASSSQTGGQLPFF.